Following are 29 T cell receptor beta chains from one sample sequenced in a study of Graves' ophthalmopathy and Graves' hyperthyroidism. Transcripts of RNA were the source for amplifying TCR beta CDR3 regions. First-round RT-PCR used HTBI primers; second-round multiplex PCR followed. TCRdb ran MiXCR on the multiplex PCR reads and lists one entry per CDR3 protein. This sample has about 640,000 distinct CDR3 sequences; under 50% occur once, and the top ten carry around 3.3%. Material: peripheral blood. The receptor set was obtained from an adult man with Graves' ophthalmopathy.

The CDR3 protein is CSVVTGGYEKETEAFF. DNA for the CDR3: TGCAGCGTTGTGACAGGGGGCTATGAAAAGGAGACTGAAGCTTTCTTT. The chain employs TRBV29-1 and TRBJ1-1; TRBD1 aligns across 10 bases. After removal of 4 bases from V and 5 bases from J, the junction contained 13 bases not matched to a gene. There are 16 residues in the CDR3. Looked up from germline, CDR1 is SQVTM and CDR2 is ANQGSEA. Variable domain in full (rest from reference TRBV29-1 and TRBJ1-1): SAVISQKPSRDICQRGTSLTIQCQVDSQVTMMFWYRQQPGQSLTLIATANQGSEATYESGFVIDKFPISRPNLTFSTLTVSNMSPEDSSIYLCSVVTGGYEKETEAFFGQGTRLTVV.

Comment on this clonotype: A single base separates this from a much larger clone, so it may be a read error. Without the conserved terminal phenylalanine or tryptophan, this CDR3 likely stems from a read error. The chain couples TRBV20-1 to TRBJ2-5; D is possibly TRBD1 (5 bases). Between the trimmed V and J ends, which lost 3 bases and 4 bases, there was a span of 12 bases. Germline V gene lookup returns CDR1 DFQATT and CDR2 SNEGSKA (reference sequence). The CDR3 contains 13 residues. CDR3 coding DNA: TGCAGTGCTAGCCCGGACATCGGAGAGACCCAGTACGTC. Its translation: CSASPDIGETQYV.

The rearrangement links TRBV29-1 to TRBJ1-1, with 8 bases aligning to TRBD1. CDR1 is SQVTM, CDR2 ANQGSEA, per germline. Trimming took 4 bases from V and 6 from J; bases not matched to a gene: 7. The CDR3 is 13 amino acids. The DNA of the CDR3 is TGCAGCGTTGCCACAGGGGGTGAGGCTGAAGCTTTCTTT. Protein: CSVATGGEAEAFF.

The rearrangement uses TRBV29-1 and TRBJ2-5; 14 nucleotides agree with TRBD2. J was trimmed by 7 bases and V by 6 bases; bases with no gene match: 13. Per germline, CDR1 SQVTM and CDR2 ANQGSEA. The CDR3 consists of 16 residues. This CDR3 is CSVMTGTSGGMGTQYF. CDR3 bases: TGCAGCGTGATGACCGGGACTAGCGGGGGCATGGGGACCCAGTACTTC.

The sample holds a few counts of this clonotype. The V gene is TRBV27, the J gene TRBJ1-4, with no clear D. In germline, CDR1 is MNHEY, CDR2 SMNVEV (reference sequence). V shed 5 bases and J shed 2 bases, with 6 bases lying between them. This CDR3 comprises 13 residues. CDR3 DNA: TGTGCCAGCAGTCGACGGACTAATGAAAAACTGTTTTTT. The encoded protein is CASSRRTNEKLFF.

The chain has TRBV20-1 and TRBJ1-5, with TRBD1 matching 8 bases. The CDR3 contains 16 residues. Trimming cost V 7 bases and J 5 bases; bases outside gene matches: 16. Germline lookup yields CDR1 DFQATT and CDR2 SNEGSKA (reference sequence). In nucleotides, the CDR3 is TGCAGTGTTGGGAGACAGGGGAACGGAGGTGATCAGCCCCAGCATTTT. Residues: CSVGRQGNGGDQPQHF.

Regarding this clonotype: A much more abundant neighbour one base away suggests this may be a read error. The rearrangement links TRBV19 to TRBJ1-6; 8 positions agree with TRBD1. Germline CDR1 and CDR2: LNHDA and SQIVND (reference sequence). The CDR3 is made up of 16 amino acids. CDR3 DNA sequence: TGTGCCAGTAGTATGATACAGACAGGGGTCTTTTCACCCCTCCGCTTT. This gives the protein CASSMIQTGVFSPLRF.

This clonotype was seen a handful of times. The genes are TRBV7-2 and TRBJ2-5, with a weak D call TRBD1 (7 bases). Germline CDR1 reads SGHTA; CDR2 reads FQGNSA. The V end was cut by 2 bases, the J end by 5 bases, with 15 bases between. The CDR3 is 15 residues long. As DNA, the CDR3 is TGTGCCAGCAGCTTAAGTCCAGGGGGGTATGAGACCCAGTACTTC. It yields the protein CASSLSPGGYETQYF.

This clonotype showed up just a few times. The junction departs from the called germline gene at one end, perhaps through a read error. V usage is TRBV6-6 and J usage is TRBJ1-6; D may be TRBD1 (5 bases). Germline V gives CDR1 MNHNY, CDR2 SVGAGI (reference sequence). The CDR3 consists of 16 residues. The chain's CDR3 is CASSWGGSSYNSPLHF. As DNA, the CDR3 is TGTGCCAGCAGCTGGGGGGGGAGCTCCTATAATTCACCCCTCCATTTT.

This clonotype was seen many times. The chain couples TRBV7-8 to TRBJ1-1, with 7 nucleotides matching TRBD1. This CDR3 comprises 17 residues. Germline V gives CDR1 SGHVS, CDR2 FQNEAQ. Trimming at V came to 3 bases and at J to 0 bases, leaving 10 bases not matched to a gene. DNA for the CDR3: TGTGCCAGCAGCTTGCTAAGCCGACAGGGCCTGAACACTGAAGCTTTCTTT. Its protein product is CASSLLSRQGLNTEAFF.

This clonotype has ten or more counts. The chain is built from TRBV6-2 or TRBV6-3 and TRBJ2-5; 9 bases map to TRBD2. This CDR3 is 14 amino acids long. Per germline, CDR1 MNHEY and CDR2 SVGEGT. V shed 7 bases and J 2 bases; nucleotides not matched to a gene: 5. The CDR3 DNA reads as TGTGCCAGCATAGCTAGCGGGGCACAAGAGACCCAGTACTTC. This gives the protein CASIASGAQETQYF.

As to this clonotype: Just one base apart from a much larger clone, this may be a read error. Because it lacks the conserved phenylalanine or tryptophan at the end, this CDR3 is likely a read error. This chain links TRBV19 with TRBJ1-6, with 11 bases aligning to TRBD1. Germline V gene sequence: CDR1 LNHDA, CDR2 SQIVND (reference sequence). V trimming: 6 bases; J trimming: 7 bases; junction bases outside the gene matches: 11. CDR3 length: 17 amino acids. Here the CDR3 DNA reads TGTGCCAGTAGCCGCGCGACCGGGACAGGGGGGAATTCACCCCTCCACCTT. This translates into CASSRATGTGGNSPLHL.

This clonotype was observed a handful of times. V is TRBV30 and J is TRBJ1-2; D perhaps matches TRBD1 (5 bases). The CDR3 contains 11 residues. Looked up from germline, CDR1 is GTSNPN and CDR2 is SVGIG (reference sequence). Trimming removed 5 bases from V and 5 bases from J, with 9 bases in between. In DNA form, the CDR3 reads TGTGCCTGGGCCGGGGGGTATGGCTACACCTTC. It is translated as CAWAGGYGYTF.

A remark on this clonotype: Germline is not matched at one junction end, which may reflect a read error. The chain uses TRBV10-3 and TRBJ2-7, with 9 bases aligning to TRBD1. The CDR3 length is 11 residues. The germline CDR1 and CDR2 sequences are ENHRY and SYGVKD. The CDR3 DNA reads TGTGCCATCAGTGGGGACCGGGACAGGGACTTC. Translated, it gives CAISGDRDRDF.

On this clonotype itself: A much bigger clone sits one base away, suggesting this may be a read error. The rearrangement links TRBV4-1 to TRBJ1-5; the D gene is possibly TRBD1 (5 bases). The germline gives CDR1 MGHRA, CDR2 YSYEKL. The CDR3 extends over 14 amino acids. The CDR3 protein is CASSLAGRNRPQHF. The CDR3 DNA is TGTGCCAGCAGCTTGGCGGGGCGCAATCGGCCCCAGCATTTT.

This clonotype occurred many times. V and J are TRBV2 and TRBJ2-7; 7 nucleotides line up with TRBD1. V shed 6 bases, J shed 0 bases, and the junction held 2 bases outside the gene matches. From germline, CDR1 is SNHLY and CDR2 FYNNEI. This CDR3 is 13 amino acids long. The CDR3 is CASRRQGSYEQYF. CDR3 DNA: TGTGCCAGCAGAAGACAGGGCTCCTACGAGCAGTACTTC. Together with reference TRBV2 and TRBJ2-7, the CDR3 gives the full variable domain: EPEVTQTPSHQVTQMGQEVILRCVPISNHLYFYWYRQILGQKVEFLVSFYNNEISEKSEIFDDQFSVERPDGSNFTLKIRSTKLEDSAMYFCASRRQGSYEQYFGPGTRLTVT.

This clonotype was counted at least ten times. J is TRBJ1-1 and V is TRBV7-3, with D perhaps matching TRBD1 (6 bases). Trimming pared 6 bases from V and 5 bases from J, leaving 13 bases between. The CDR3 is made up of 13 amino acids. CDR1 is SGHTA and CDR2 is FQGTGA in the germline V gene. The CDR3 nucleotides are TGTGCCAGCAGGGGGGGCGTTGGAACTGAAGCTTTCTTT. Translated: CASRGGVGTEAFF.

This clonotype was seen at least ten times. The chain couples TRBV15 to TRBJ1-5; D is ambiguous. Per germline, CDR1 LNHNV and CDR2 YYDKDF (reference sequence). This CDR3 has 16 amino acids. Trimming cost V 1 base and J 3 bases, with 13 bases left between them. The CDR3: CATSRVPTTLNQPQHF. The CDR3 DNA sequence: TGTGCCACCAGCAGAGTTCCGACGACACTCAATCAGCCCCAGCATTTT.

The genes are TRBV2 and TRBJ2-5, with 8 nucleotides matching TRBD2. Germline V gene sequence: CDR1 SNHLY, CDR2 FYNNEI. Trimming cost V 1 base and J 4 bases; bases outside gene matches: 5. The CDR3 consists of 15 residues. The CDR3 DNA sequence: TGTGCCAGCAGTGAAGGGGGGCTAGCGGGAGAGACCCAGTACTTC. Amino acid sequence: CASSEGGLAGETQYF.

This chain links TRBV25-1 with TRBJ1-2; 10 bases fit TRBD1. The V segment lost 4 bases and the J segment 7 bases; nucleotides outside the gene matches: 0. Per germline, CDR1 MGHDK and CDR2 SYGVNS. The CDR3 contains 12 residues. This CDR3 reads CASSGDRGGYTF. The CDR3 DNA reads TGTGCCAGCAGTGGGGACAGGGGTGGCTACACCTTC.

CDR3 amino acids: CATSGTVKETQYF. In DNA, the CDR3 is TGTGCCACCTCCGGGACAGTAAAAGAGACCCAGTACTTC. The gene calls are TRBV2 and TRBJ2-5; 7 bases match TRBD1. V was pared by 10 bases and J by 3 bases, with 8 bases of the junction left unmatched. Germline V gene sequence: CDR1 SNHLY, CDR2 FYNNEI. CDR3 length equals 13 residues. The whole variable domain, filled in from reference TRBV2 and TRBJ2-5, reads EPEVTQTPSHQVTQMGQEVILRCVPISNHLYFYWYRQILGQKVEFLVSFYNNEISEKSEIFDDQFSVERPDGSNFTLKIRSTKLEDSAMYFCATSGTVKETQYFGPGTRLLVL.

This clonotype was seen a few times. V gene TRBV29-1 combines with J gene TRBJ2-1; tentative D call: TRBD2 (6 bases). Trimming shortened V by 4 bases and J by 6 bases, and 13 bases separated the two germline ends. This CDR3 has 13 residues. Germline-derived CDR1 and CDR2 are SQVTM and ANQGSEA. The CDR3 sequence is CSVVAGPSNEQFF. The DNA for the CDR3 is TGCAGCGTTGTTGCGGGGCCGAGCAATGAGCAGTTCTTC.

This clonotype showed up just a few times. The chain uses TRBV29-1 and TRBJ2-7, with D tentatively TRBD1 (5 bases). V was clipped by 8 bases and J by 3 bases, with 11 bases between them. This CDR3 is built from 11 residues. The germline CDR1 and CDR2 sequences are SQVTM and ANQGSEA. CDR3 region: CSLVQGYEQYF. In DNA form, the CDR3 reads TGCAGCTTAGTCCAGGGCTACGAGCAGTACTTC.

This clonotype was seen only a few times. The CDR3 here is CASSQDRGTSQPYEQYF. The CDR3 coding sequence is TGTGCCAGCAGCCAAGATCGCGGGACGAGTCAACCCTACGAGCAGTACTTC. The chain employs TRBV4-2 and TRBJ2-7; D is perhaps TRBD2 (6 bases). Germline CDR1 LGHNA, CDR2 YNFKEQ. This CDR3 contains 17 residues. Deletions cut 0 bases from V and 2 bases from J, with 17 bases between.

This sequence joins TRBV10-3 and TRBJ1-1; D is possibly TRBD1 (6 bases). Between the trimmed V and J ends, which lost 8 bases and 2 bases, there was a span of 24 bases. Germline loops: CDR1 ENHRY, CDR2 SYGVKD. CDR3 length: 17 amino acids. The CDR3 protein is CAIHPGLAGGANTEAFF. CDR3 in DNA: TGTGCCATCCATCCGGGACTAGCGGGGGGGGCCAACACTGAAGCTTTCTTT.

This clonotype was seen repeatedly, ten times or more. In nucleotides, the CDR3 is TGTGCCAGCAGCCCTGGACTGGACGGTGGCACCGGGGAGCTGTTTTTT. It translates to CASSPGLDGGTGELFF. The chain uses TRBV7-9 and TRBJ2-2, with a tentative D call TRBD2 (5 bases). Per germline, CDR1 SEHNR and CDR2 FQNEAQ (reference sequence). V was clipped by 5 bases and J by 4 bases, with 17 bases between them. This CDR3 region has 16 residues.

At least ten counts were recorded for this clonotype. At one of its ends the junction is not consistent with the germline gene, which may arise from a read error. The CDR3 nucleotides read TGTGCCAGTAGTATAAGCCTCACCCACCGCGGGAGCAAAGGATTC. It translates to CASSISLTHRGSKGF. J is TRBJ1-2 and V is TRBV19; D unresolved. The length of the CDR3 is 15 residues. The germline V gene has CDR1 LNHDA and CDR2 SQIVND (reference sequence). Combining the CDR3 with reference TRBV19 and TRBJ1-2 gives the whole variable domain DGGITQSPKYLFRKEGQNVTLSCEQNLNHDAMYWYRQDPGQGLRLIYYSQIVNDFQKGDIAEGYSVSREKKESFPLTVTSAQKNPTAFYLCASSISLTHRGSKGFGSGTRLTVV.

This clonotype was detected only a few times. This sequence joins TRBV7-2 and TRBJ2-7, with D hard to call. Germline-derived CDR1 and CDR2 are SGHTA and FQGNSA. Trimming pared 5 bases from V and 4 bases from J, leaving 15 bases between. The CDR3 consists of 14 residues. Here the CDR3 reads CASSPPDAQYEQYF. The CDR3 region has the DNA TGTGCCAGCAGCCCCCCGGACGCTCAATACGAGCAGTACTTC.

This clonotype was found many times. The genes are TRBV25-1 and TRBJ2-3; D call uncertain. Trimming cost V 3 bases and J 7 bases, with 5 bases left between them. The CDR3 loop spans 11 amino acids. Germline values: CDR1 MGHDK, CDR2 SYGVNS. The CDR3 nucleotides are TGTGCCAGCAGTGACAGGCATACGCAGTATTTT. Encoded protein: CASSDRHTQYF.